The text below deals with one TCR beta chain. Its antigen is not known. The sample holds other DNA sequences that translate to the same CDR3. CDR1 is KGHSH, CDR2 LQKENI, per germline. This CDR3 has 14 residues. V was clipped by 4 bases and J by 8 bases; unmatched bases: 5. These data are taken from a study of shared clonotypes between healthy human individuals. Turning to the study itself: Those who served as donors were a couple of women and a few men between the ages of 18 and 49.

Repertoires were generated with immunoSEQ multiplex PCR, while TCRdb's copy carries only in-frame clones and drops some. The profile shows roughly 2 million clones, approximately 96% of them singletons. Broader study findings: For naive CD4 cells, 4% to 5% of clonotypes were shared across a handful of donors. Non-shared clonotypes had lower generation probabilities than clonotypes shared by all four sorted-subset donors. Sorted-subset sequencing was shown by rarefaction to be incomplete despite large depth.

V usage is TRBV18 and J usage is TRBJ1-4, with TRBD1 matching over 9 bases. The specimen sequenced was naive CD4+ T cells sorted from blood. The subset is: CD45RA+ positively selected. This receptor was taken from a young man in good health. The CDR3 bases are TGTGCCAGCTCACGGACAGGGGAGGGGGAAAAACTGTTTTTT. This translates into CASSRTGEGEKLFF.